Below, 20 T cell receptor beta chains from the same sample are listed, as sequenced in a study of regulatory T cells in long-lasting Graves disease. The TCR beta library used iRepertoire HTBI primers with Arm-PCR amplification of CDR3. TCRdb re-analysed the multiplex PCR reads in MiXCR, keeping a single row per CDR3 protein. The repertoire includes hundreds of thousands of distinct CDR3 sequences, 15% of them detected once, and approximately 8% sits in the top ten. Time point noted: newly diagnosed GD, antithyroid drugs for less than 3 months. Isolated PBMC RNA provided the starting material for the TCR library. A further study also used this sample, focusing on T cells in Graves' hyperthyroidism and ophthalmopathy.

This sample comprised peripheral blood mononuclear cells (PBMCs), obtained at new diagnosis, from a patient treated with antithyroid drugs. These receptors all stem from a woman aged 40 to 50 with Graves disease.

This clonotype appeared many times. The V call is TRBV6-1, the J call TRBJ1-1; D is ambiguous. The CDR3 runs to 14 residues. The V end was cut by 5 bases, the J end by 3 bases, with 13 bases between. Germline loops: CDR1 MNHNS, CDR2 SASEGT. In DNA form, the CDR3 reads TGTGCCAGCAGTAGTGCGGGGTCTTACACTGAAGCTTTCTTT. Encoded protein: CASSSAGSYTEAFF.

The chain uses TRBV27 and TRBJ1-5; 10 nucleotides align to TRBD1. V lost 6 bases and J lost 6; bases outside the gene matches: 5. CDR1 MNHEY and CDR2 SMNVEV come from the germline V gene (reference sequence). CDR3 length equals 14 residues. The chain's CDR3 is CASRPGTGVQPQHF. The DNA of the CDR3 is TGTGCCAGCAGGCCCGGGACAGGGGTTCAGCCCCAGCATTTT.

This chain connects TRBV14 to TRBJ1-1; D remains ambiguous. Deletions cut 2 bases from V and 4 bases from J, with 8 bases between. Germline V lookup: CDR1 SGHDN, CDR2 FVKESK. The CDR3 loop spans 13 amino acids. For the CDR3, the DNA is TGTGCCAGCAGCCAAAGCTTGCGCACTGAAGCTTTCTTT. Translated: CASSQSLRTEAFF. Variable domain in full (rest from reference TRBV14 and TRBJ1-1): EAGVTQFPSHSVIEKGQTVTLRCDPISGHDNLYWYRRVMGKEIKFLLHFVKESKQDESGMPNNRFLAERTGGTYSTLKVQPAELEDSGVYFCASSQSLRTEAFFGQGTRLTVV.

The table lists this clonotype with many counts. This chain links TRBV2 with TRBJ2-3; 12 bases match TRBD2. The J segment lost 6 bases and the V segment lost 6 bases, leaving 7 bases of the junction unmatched. This CDR3 spans 15 amino acids. Germline V CDR1 and CDR2: SNHLY, FYNNEI. In DNA, the CDR3 is TGTGCCAGCAGCCGACTAGCGGGAGTTTTGGATACGCAGTATTTT. It specifies CASSRLAGVLDTQYF.

As for this clonotype: A single base separates this from a much larger clone, so it may be a read error. It is likely a read error, because the conserved phenylalanine at the end of the CDR3 is missing. The chain employs TRBV12-3 or TRBV12-4 and TRBJ2-7; 14 nucleotides line up with TRBD2. There are 19 residues in the CDR3. V gave up 6 bases and J gave up 7 bases; unmatched junction bases: 20. In DNA, the CDR3 is TGTGCCAGCAGCTATTCCCCAAATACGGGACTAGCGGGAGTTGGGGAGCAGTACTCC. This gives the protein CASSYSPNTGLAGVGEQYS.

In the case of this clonotype: This may be a read error: a much more frequent sequence differs by one nucleotide. The chain combines TRBV30 with TRBJ1-2, with a possible D match to TRBD1 (5 bases). Germline CDR1 and CDR2: GTSNPN and SVGIG (reference sequence). This CDR3 spans 14 amino acids. This chain's CDR3 is CAWSKDTGTYGYAF. DNA for the CDR3: TGTGCCTGGAGTAAGGACACCGGAACCTATGGCTACGCCTTC.

The rearrangement links TRBV4-1 to TRBJ2-3; 8 bases fit TRBD2. CDR1 and CDR2 (germline): MGHRA, YSYEKL. V trimming: 1 base; J trimming: 0 bases; junction bases outside the gene matches: 9. This CDR3 spans 18 amino acids. DNA for the CDR3: TGCGCCAGCAGCCAAGGGAAACTAGCGGTTGCTAGCACAGATACGCAGTATTTT. Encoded protein: CASSQGKLAVASTDTQYF.

This clonotype was observed at least ten times. The V and J genes are TRBV30 and TRBJ2-1, with 10 bases aligning to TRBD2. In germline, CDR1 is GTSNPN, CDR2 SVGIG (reference sequence). The V and J ends lost 0 bases and 7 bases, in that order; junction bases with no gene match: 6. The CDR3 is 15 residues long. The CDR3 spells CAWSVGAGGANEQFF. In DNA, the CDR3 is TGTGCCTGGAGTGTTGGAGCGGGAGGGGCAAATGAGCAGTTCTTC.

This clonotype was counted ten times or more. The V call is TRBV6-5, the J call TRBJ1-5; D not resolved. V was cut by 0 bases and J by 4 bases, with 22 bases left in between. This CDR3 region has 19 residues. From germline, CDR1 is MNHEY and CDR2 SVGAGI. The CDR3 DNA reads TGTGCCAGCAGTTACTCGGTGCCCAGAGCCGGATCGGGGAATCAGCCCCAGCATTTT. The encoded protein is CASSYSVPRAGSGNQPQHF.

This clonotype was observed at least ten times. This chain links TRBV20-1 with TRBJ2-7; 11 nucleotides match TRBD2. Looked up from germline, CDR1 is DFQATT and CDR2 is SNEGSKA (reference sequence). CDR3 length: 14 residues. The trim removed 4 bases at V and 2 bases at J, leaving 4 bases unmatched. The CDR3 reads CSATGTSGAYEQYF. The CDR3 DNA follows: TGCAGTGCTACCGGGACTAGCGGAGCCTACGAGCAGTACTTC.

The chain uses TRBV28 and TRBJ2-7; D is perhaps TRBD1 (5 bases). Germline values: CDR1 MDHEN, CDR2 SYDVKM. Trimming took 6 bases from V and 4 from J, leaving 10 bases between them. The CDR3 is made up of 12 amino acids. The CDR3 is CASRDTRYEQYF. The CDR3 DNA reads as TGTGCCAGCAGGGACACCAGGTACGAGCAGTACTTC.

This clonotype has a count of ten or more. V usage is TRBV28 and J usage is TRBJ2-3; possible D gene TRBD1, 5 bases. Trimming stripped 9 bases from V and 5 bases from J, with 24 bases between. Germline V gene data show CDR1 as MDHEN and CDR2 as SYDVKM. The CDR3 extends over 16 amino acids. CDR3 sequence (DNA): TGTGCCAGTCGATTCGGGCAGTTTCCCACAGGAGATACGCAGTATTTT. As protein: CASRFGQFPTGDTQYF.

This clonotype came up many times. The chain employs TRBV10-3 and TRBJ2-7; 8 bases are a match to TRBD2. The trim removed 2 bases at V and 5 bases at J, leaving 11 bases unmatched. This CDR3 is built from 16 residues. The germline CDR1 and CDR2 sequences are ENHRY and SYGVKD. CDR3 nucleotides: TGTGCCATCAGTGAGCCCGACCAGCGGGAGAGGGACGAGCAGTACTTC. As protein: CAISEPDQRERDEQYF.

The table lists this clonotype with a few counts. A read error may explain this, as a much larger clone is one base away. The CDR3 does not close with the conserved phenylalanine or tryptophan, likely indicating a read error. The chain employs TRBV19 and TRBJ1-2; 7 bases are shared with TRBD1. The CDR3 contains 14 residues. Germline assignment: CDR1 LNHDA and CDR2 SQIVND (reference sequence). Trimming took 5 bases from V and 4 from J; bases not matched to a gene: 7. The CDR3 protein is CASSARQGVYGYTL. CDR3 nucleotides: TGTGCCAGTAGTGCCCGACAGGGTGTCTATGGCTACACCCTC.

The rearrangement joins TRBV19 to TRBJ2-2, with TRBD1 as a possible D gene (6 bases). Germline V gives CDR1 LNHDA, CDR2 SQIVND (reference sequence). CDR3 length equals 16 residues. The V end lost 5 bases, the J end lost 4 bases, and 17 bases lay between the germline ends. The CDR3 spells CASSPRGRAFTGELFF. The CDR3 DNA reads TGTGCCAGTAGTCCCAGGGGTCGAGCGTTCACCGGGGAGCTGTTTTTT.

CDR3 loop: CASSVEGTVIDTQYF. The CDR3 bases are TGTGCCAGCAGCGTAGAGGGGACAGTGATAGATACGCAGTATTTT. The chain employs TRBV9 and TRBJ2-3; 7 positions match TRBD1. CDR3 length equals 15 residues. After removal of 0 bases from V and 5 bases from J, the junction contained 6 bases not matched to a gene. The germline gives CDR1 SGDLS, CDR2 YYNGEE. Together with reference TRBV9 and TRBJ2-3, the CDR3 gives the full variable domain: DSGVTQTPKHLITATGQRVTLRCSPRSGDLSVYWYQQSLDQGLQFLIQYYNGEERAKGNILERFSAQQFPDLHSELNLSSLELGDSALYFCASSVEGTVIDTQYFGPGTRLTVL.

In its sample, this clonotype was seen a few times. The chain employs TRBV6-2 or TRBV6-3 and TRBJ2-1, with TRBD2 identical over 9 bases. The CDR3 spans 15 residues. With 1 base clipped from V and 5 bases from J, the junction kept 3 bases outside the gene matches. The germline V gene has CDR1 MNHEY and CDR2 SVGEGT. CDR3 region: CASSYFAGGNNEQFF. CDR3 DNA sequence: TGTGCCAGCAGTTACTTTGCGGGAGGGAACAATGAGCAGTTCTTC.

Ten or more counts support this clonotype. The chain carries TRBV7-9 and TRBJ2-3; D remains ambiguous. This CDR3 region has 15 residues. V dropped 1 base and J dropped 0 bases, with 8 bases sitting between them. Germline lookup yields CDR1 SEHNR and CDR2 FQNEAQ (reference sequence). CDR3 loop: CASSLEAVSTDTQYF. CDR3 DNA: TGTGCCAGCAGCTTAGAGGCAGTCAGCACAGATACGCAGTATTTT.

This clonotype has just a few counts. This sequence joins TRBV5-6 and TRBJ2-5, with D possibly TRBD2 on 5 matching bases. V was cut by 0 bases and J by 5 bases, with 11 bases left in between. This CDR3 spans 14 amino acids. Germline V gives CDR1 SGHDT, CDR2 YYEEEE. CDR3 DNA: TGTGCCAGCAGCTTGGTCGGGGAGAGGGAGACCCAGTACTTC. Translated, it gives CASSLVGERETQYF.

The V gene is TRBV27, the J gene TRBJ2-7, with 12 bases lining up with TRBD2. The trim removed 4 bases at V and 0 bases at J, leaving 4 bases unmatched. The CDR3 totals 16 residues. The V gene's germline CDR1 is MNHEY and CDR2 SMNVEV (reference sequence). DNA of the CDR3: TGTGCCAGCAGTTCCTGGACTAGCGGGACCTCCTACGAGCAGTACTTC. Amino acid sequence: CASSSWTSGTSYEQYF.